Each of the 8 T cell receptor beta chains below was sequenced from the same sample in a study of blood T cell repertoires in COVID-19. TCRdb's table, derived via immunoSEQ multiplex PCR, lists solely in-frame clones and lacks some. The repertoire holds 50,000 to 65,000 clones, with around 84% as singletons. The sequenced sample was peripheral blood. These receptors all stem from a man in his 70s with acute or convalescent COVID-19.

The gene calls are TRBV12-3 or TRBV12-4 and TRBJ2-3, with 7 bases aligning to TRBD1. The V and J ends lost 6 bases and 3 bases, in that order; junction bases with no gene match: 3. This CDR3 comprises 13 residues. The chain's CDR3 is CASRLQGTDTQYF. CDR3 in DNA: TGTGCCAGCAGGTTACAGGGGACAGATACGCAGTATTTT.

The CDR3 sequence: CASSSGPGGPYEQYF. DNA of the CDR3: TGCGCCAGCAGCTCTGGCCCCGGGGGGCCCTACGAGCAGTACTTC. V gene TRBV5-1 combines with J gene TRBJ2-7, with a tentative D call TRBD2 (7 bases). This CDR3 contains 15 residues. V lost 3 bases and J lost 2, with 15 bases in between. Germline V lookup: CDR1 SGHRS, CDR2 YFSETQ.

V is TRBV3-1 (or the pseudogene TRBV3-2) and J is TRBJ2-1, with TRBD2 identical over 10 bases. In germline, CDR1 is LGHDT, CDR2 YNNKEL (reference sequence). V shed 5 bases, J shed 10 bases, and the junction held 8 bases outside the gene matches. The CDR3 contains 14 residues. CDR3 DNA sequence: TGTGCCAGCAGCGTGAGCGGGGGGGCCTCCGAGCAGTTCTTC. Translation gives CASSVSGGASEQFF.

This chain links TRBV19 with TRBJ2-2; D is possibly TRBD2 (6 bases). V gave up 5 bases and J gave up 5 bases, with 18 bases separating them. CDR1 and CDR2 from the germline V gene are LNHDA and SQIVND (reference sequence). This CDR3 spans 16 amino acids. The DNA for the CDR3 is TGTGCCAGTAGTGGGGCGGGGACGCACAAAACCGGGGAGCTGTTTTTT. Translated: CASSGAGTHKTGELFF.

The chain recombines TRBV5-1 with TRBJ2-5; 15 nucleotides align to TRBD2. The junction had 6 bases not matched to a gene; V was cut back by 4 bases and J by 2 bases. Germline V gene data show CDR1 as SGHRS and CDR2 as YFSETQ. The CDR3 has 17 residues. CDR3 nucleotide sequence: TGCGCCAGCAGCCGGCTGGGACTAGCGGGGGGACAAGAGACCCAGTACTTC. Amino acids: CASSRLGLAGGQETQYF. The variable domain in full, with the rest retrieved from reference TRBV5-1 and TRBJ2-5, is KAGVTQTPRYLIKTRGQQVTLSCSPISGHRSVSWYQQTPGQGLQFLFEYFSETQRNKGNFPGRFSGRQFSNSRSEMNVSTLELGDSALYLCASSRLGLAGGQETQYFGPGTRLLVL.

The J gene is TRBJ2-1, the V gene TRBV5-1; 10 nucleotides align to TRBD2. This CDR3 spans 21 amino acids. Germline lookup yields CDR1 SGHRS and CDR2 YFSETQ. The ends lost 0 bases at V and 8 bases at J; junction bases unmatched: 23. In DNA form, the CDR3 reads TGCGCCAGCAGCTTGGCCCCGGGACTAGCGCTCCGAACCCCCTTAAGGGATGAGCAGTTCTTC. Translated, it gives CASSLAPGLALRTPLRDEQFF.

The chain joins TRBV7-9 to TRBJ1-4; a possible D gene is TRBD1 (6 bases). Germline CDR1 SEHNR, CDR2 FQNEAQ (reference sequence). The CDR3 is made up of 16 amino acids. V was clipped by 1 base and J by 5 bases, with 14 bases between them. CDR3 amino acids: CASSLDPGALNEKLFF. Written as DNA, the CDR3 is TGTGCCAGCAGCTTAGATCCAGGGGCGTTAAATGAAAAACTGTTTTTT.

The chain is built from TRBV6-5 and TRBJ2-3; possibly TRBD2 for D (7 bases). The CDR3 has 15 residues. Germline CDR1 reads MNHEY; CDR2 reads SVGAGI. Deletions cut 7 bases from V and 5 bases from J, with 19 bases between. Here the CDR3 reads CASTIGGGAGDTQYF. The CDR3 DNA sequence: TGTGCCAGCACCATCGGAGGGGGGGCTGGAGATACGCAGTATTTT.